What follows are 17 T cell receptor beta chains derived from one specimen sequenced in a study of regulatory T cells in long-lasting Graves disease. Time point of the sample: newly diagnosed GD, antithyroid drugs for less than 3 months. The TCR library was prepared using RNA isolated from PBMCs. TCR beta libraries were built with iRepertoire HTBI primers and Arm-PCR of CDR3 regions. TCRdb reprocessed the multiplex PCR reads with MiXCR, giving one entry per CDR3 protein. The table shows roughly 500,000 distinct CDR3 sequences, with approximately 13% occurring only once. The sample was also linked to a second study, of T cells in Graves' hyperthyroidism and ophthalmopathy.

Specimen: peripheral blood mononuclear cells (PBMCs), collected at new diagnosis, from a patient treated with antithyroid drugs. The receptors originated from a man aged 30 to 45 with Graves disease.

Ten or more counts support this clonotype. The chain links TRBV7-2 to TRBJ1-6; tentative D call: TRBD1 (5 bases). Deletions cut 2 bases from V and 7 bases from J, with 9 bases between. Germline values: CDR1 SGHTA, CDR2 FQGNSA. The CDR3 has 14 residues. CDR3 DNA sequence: TGTGCCAGCAGCTTACAGGGAGACAATTCACCCCTCCACTTT. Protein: CASSLQGDNSPLHF.

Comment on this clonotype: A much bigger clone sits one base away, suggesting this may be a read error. This CDR3 is CASGLTPSGSFSINEQFF. Written as DNA, the CDR3 is TGTGCCAGCGGCTTAACCCCCTCGGGGTCATTCTCAATCAATGAGCAGTTCTTC. The chain recombines TRBV7-9 with TRBJ2-1; weak D call: TRBD2 (5 bases). The CDR3 runs 18 residues. Germline CDR1 and CDR2: SEHNR and FQNEAQ (reference sequence).

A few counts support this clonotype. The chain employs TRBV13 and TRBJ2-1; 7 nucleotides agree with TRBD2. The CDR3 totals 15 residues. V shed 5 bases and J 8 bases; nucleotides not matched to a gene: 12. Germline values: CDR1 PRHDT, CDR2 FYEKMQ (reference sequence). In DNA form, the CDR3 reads TGTGCCAGCAGCCAAGGGGCTAGCGGCTGGGATGAGCAGTTCTTC. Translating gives CASSQGASGWDEQFF.

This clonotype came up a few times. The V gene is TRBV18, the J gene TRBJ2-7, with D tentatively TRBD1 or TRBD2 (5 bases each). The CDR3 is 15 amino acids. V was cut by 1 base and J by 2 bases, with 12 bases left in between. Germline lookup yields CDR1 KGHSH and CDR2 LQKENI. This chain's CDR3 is CASSPQRGDAYEQYF. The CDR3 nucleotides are TGTGCCAGCTCACCACAGAGGGGAGACGCCTACGAGCAGTACTTC.

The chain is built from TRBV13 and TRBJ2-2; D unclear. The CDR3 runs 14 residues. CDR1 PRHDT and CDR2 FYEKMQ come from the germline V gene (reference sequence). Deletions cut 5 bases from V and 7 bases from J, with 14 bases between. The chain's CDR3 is CASSLRVGDGELFF. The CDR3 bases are TGTGCCAGCAGCCTTAGGGTTGGTGACGGGGAGCTGTTTTTT.

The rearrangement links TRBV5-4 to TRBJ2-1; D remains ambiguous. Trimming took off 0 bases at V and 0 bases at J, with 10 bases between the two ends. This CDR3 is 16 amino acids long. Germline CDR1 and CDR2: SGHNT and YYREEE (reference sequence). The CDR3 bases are TGTGCCAGCAGCTTGGACAGCTGGAGCTCCTACAATGAGCAGTTCTTC. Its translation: CASSLDSWSSYNEQFF.

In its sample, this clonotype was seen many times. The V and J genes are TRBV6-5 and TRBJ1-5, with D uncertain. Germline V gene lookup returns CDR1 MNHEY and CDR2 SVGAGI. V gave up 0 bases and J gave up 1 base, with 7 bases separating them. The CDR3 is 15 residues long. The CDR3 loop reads CASSYSRGSNQPQHF. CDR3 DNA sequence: TGTGCCAGCAGTTACTCGAGAGGAAGCAATCAGCCCCAGCATTTT.

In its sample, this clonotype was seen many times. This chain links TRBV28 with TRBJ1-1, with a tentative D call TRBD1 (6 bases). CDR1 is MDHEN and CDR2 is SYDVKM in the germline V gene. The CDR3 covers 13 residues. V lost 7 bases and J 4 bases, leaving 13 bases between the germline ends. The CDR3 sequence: CASNTGQRTEAFF. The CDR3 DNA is TGTGCCAGCAATACCGGACAGCGCACTGAAGCTTTCTTT.

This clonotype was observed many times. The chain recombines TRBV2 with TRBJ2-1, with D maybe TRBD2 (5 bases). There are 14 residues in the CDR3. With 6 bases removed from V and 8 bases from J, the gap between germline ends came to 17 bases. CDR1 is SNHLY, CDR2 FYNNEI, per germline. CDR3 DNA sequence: TGTGCCAGCAGCGATGCCGGACTGGTTGATGAGCAGTTCTTC. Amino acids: CASSDAGLVDEQFF.

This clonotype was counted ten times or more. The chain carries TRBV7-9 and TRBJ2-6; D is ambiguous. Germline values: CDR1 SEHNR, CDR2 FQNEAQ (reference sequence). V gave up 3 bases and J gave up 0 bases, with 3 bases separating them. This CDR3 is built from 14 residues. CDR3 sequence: CASSLGSGANVLTF. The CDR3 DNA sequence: TGTGCCAGCAGCTTGGGCTCTGGGGCCAACGTCCTGACTTTC.

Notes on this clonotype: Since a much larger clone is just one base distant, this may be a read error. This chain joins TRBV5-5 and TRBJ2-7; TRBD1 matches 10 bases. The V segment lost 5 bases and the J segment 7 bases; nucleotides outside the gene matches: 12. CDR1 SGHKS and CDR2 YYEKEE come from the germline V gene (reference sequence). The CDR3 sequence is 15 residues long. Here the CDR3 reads CASSDRDRGYNEQYF. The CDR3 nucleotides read TGTGCCAGCAGTGATCGGGACAGGGGCTACAATGAGCAGTACTTC.

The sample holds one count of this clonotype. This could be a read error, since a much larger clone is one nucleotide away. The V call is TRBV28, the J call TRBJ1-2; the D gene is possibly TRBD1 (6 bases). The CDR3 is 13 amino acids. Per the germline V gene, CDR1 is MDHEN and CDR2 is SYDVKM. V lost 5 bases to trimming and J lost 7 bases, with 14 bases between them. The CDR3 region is CASSANRDSGYTF. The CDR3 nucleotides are TGTGCCAGCAGTGCTAACAGGGACTCTGGCTACACCTTC.

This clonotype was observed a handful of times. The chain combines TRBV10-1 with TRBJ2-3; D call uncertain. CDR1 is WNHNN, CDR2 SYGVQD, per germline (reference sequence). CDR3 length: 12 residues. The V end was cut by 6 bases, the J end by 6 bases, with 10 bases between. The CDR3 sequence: CASSATWDTQYF. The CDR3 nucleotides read TGCGCCAGCAGCGCGACATGGGATACGCAGTATTTT.

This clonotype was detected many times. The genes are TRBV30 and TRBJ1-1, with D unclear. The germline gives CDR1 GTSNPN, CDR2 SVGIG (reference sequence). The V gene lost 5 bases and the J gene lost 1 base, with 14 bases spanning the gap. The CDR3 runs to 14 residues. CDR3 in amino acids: CAWQNLGKNTEAFF. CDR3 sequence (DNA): TGTGCCTGGCAGAATCTGGGAAAGAACACTGAAGCTTTCTTT.

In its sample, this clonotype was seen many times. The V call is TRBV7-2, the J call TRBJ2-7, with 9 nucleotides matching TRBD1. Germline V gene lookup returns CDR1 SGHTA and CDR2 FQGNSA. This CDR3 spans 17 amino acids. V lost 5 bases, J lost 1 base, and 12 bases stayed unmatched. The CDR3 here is CASSPLIGTGLSYEQYF. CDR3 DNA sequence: TGTGCCAGCAGCCCCCTCATCGGGACAGGGTTGTCCTACGAGCAGTACTTC. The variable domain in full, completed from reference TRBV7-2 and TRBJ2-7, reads GAGVSQSPSNKVTEKGKDVELRCDPISGHTALYWYRQSLGQGLEFLIYFQGNSAPDKSGLPSDRFSAERTGGSVSTLTIQRTQQEDSAVYLCASSPLIGTGLSYEQYFGPGTRLTVT.

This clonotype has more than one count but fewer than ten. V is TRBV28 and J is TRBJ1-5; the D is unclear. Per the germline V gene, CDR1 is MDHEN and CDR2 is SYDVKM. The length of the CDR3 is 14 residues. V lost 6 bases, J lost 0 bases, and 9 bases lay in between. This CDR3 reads CASSWTHSNQPQHF. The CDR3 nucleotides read TGTGCCAGCAGCTGGACTCATAGCAATCAGCCCCAGCATTTT.

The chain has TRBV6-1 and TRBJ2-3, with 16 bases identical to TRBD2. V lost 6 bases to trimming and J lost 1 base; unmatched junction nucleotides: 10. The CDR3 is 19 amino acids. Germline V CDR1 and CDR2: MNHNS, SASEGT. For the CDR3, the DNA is TGTGCCAGCAGGGGGGGACTAGCGGGAGGGGGAGTGGGCACAGATACGCAGTATTTT. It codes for CASRGGLAGGGVGTDTQYF.